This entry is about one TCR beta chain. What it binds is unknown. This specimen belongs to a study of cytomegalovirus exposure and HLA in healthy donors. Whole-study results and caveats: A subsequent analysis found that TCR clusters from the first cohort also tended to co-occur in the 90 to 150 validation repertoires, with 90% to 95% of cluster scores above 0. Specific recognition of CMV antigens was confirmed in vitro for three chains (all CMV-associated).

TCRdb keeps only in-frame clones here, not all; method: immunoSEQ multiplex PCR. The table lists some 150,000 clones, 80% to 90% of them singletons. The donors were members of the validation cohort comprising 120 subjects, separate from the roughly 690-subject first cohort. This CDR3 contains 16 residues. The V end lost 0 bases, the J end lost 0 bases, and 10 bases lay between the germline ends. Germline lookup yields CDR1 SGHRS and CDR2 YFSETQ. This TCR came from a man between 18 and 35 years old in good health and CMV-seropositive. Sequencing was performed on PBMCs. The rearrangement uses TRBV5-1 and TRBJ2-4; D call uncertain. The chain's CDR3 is CASSLGWPLAKNIQYF. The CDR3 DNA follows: TGCGCCAGCAGCTTGGGGTGGCCTCTAGCCAAAAACATTCAGTACTTC.